Listed below are T cell receptor beta chains from one sample, sequenced in a study of shared clonotypes between healthy human individuals. TCRdb keeps only in-frame clones here, not all; method: immunoSEQ multiplex PCR. Among a few million clones listed, over 85% were seen once. Sequences were obtained from naive CD8+ T cells from PBMCs. The receptor set was obtained from a young man in good health. Some clones in this sample may be carry-over from other donors' samples. Both conserved end residues are part of each CDR3. The D gene is left open where the match is weak. Part of the rows lack a size; the others show once, few, many or a class for expanded clones.

DNA,CDR3,size,V,J,D
TGCGCCAGCAGCCAAGATCGCCGGGGGAACAATGAGCAGTTCTTC,CASSQDRRGNNEQFF,-,TRBV4-3,TRBJ2-1,-
TGTGCCAGTAGTATTGGCAGTTACAATGAGCAGTTCTTC,CASSIGSYNEQFF,-,TRBV19,TRBJ2-1,-
TGTGCCAGCAGCGTAAGCGCGGGTGGCTCCTACGAGCAGTACTTC,CASSVSAGGSYEQYF,-,TRBV9,TRBJ2-7,-
TGTGCCAGCAGCTTAGATCCCGGGGTAGCGGGAGGGAACGAGCAGTACTTC,CASSLDPGVAGGNEQYF,once,TRBV11-2,TRBJ2-7,TRBD2
TGTGCCGCCACCGACAAGGGGGGGGCCTCCTACAATGAGCAGTTCTTC,CAATDKGGASYNEQFF,-,TRBV10-3,TRBJ2-1,-
TGCGCCAGCAGCCTAAGGGGAGGGTGGAGTGAGCAGTTCTTC,CASSLRGGWSEQFF,-,TRBV4-1,TRBJ2-1,TRBD2
TGTGCCAGCAGCGGGAAACAGGGAGGCGGGGAGCTGTTTTTT,CASSGKQGGGELFF,-,TRBV9,TRBJ2-2,-
TGTGCCACCAGCAGAGAACCGGGCCTCGGGCGTACTGAAGCTTTCTTT,CATSREPGLGRTEAFF,-,TRBV15,TRBJ1-1,-
TGTGCCAGCAGCCAAGAGGGAGGAAGTGATGAGGCCTACAATGAGCAGTTCTTC,CASSQEGGSDEAYNEQFF,-,TRBV14,TRBJ2-1,-
TGTGCCAGCAGCTCACAGGGGGCGGTGGACGAGCAGTACTTC,CASSSQGAVDEQYF,once,TRBV5-6,TRBJ2-7,TRBD1
TGTGCCAGCAGCCTAGACCAGGGGGGGGATGAGAACATTCAGTACTTC,CASSLDQGGDENIQYF,-,TRBV28,TRBJ2-4,-
TGTGCCATCAGTGACAGACAGAACACTGAAGCTTTCTTT,CAISDRQNTEAFF,-,TRBV10-3,TRBJ1-1,-
TGCGCCAGCAGCTTGTCGAGCAGCCTGAACACTGAAGCTTTCTTT,CASSLSSSLNTEAFF,-,TRBV5-1,TRBJ1-1,-
TGTGCCAGCAGCGAAGACCCGGGACAGGGGGCTGATACGCAGTATTTT,CASSEDPGQGADTQYF,-,TRBV7-7,TRBJ2-3,TRBD1
TGTGCCAGCTCACCAGGGCTAGCGGTCACCGGGGAGCTGTTTTTT,CASSPGLAVTGELFF,-,TRBV18,TRBJ2-2,TRBD2
TGTGCCAGCAGCCCCGCTCTAGGAGGGTTTGGGTACAATGAGCAGTTCTTC,CASSPALGGFGYNEQFF,-,TRBV7-9,TRBJ2-1,-
TGTGCCAGCAGTACGTTGACAGACTACGAGCAGTACTTC,CASSTLTDYEQYF,-,TRBV27,TRBJ2-7,-
TGCGCCAGCAGCCAAGGGACCGGGACTACCTACGAGCAGTACTTC,CASSQGTGTTYEQYF,-,TRBV4-1,TRBJ2-7,TRBD2
TGTGCCAGCAGTTTAGGACTAGCGGGAGATGGGCAGTTCTTC,CASSLGLAGDGQFF,-,TRBV27,TRBJ2-1,TRBD2
TGTGCCAGCAGTCCCGACATCGGAGGGTATCAGCCCCAGCATTTT,CASSPDIGGYQPQHF,-,TRBV28,TRBJ1-5,-
TGTGCCATCAGTGAGTCTCGGGGGAAGAACACTGAAGCTTTCTTT,CAISESRGKNTEAFF,-,TRBV10-3,TRBJ1-1,-
TGCAGCGTTGTGGTTAGGGGGAATTGGGCAGATACGCAGTATTTT,CSVVVRGNWADTQYF,-,TRBV29-1,TRBJ2-3,-
TGTGCCAGCAGTTTGAATAGGGGAGGGGGCACTGAAGCTTTCTTT,CASSLNRGGGTEAFF,-,TRBV28,TRBJ1-1,-
TGTGCCAGCAGCCTACGGACAGGGGGTTTTCAGCCCCAGCATTTT,CASSLRTGGFQPQHF,-,TRBV5-6,TRBJ1-5,TRBD1
TGTGCCAGCAGCCCCACAGGGGCTGAAGCTTTCTTT,CASSPTGAEAFF,few,TRBV7-9,TRBJ1-1,TRBD1
TGCGCCAGCGGCCCGAACACCGGGGAGCTGTTTTTT,CASGPNTGELFF,-,TRBV10-2,TRBJ2-2,-
TGTGCCAGCAGCGTAGCTTGGGCTAGCGGTGAGACCCAGTACTTC,CASSVAWASGETQYF,-,TRBV9,TRBJ2-5,TRBD2
TGTGCCAGTAGTATGTCACTGAACACTGAAGCTTTCTTT,CASSMSLNTEAFF,-,TRBV19,TRBJ1-1,-
TGTGCCAGCAGTTCCCCCCTCGTGGGGAGGAGGACAGATACGCAGTATTTT,CASSSPLVGRRTDTQYF,-,TRBV28,TRBJ2-3,-
TGTGCCAGCAGCTTAGCTAGCGGGAGGGACGAGCAGTACTTC,CASSLASGRDEQYF,-,TRBV11-1,TRBJ2-7,TRBD2
TGTGCCAGCACCTCGGCGGGGTGGTTAGGTGAAAAACTGTTTTTT,CASTSAGWLGEKLFF,-,TRBV27,TRBJ1-4,-
TGTGCCAGCAGTTTTAGAGGACCTCCTAACGAGCAGTACTTC,CASSFRGPPNEQYF,-,TRBV27,TRBJ2-7,-
TGTGCCATCAGTAATGACAGGGGCTATGGCTACACCTTC,CAISNDRGYGYTF,-,TRBV10-3,TRBJ1-2,TRBD1
TGTGCCTGGGACCCGCAGGCGGGAGTCCACGAGCAGTACTTC,CAWDPQAGVHEQYF,-,TRBV30,TRBJ2-7,TRBD2
TGTGCCAGCAGCGGCGACGGGGGCCCAGATACGCAGTATTTT,CASSGDGGPDTQYF,-,TRBV5-6,TRBJ2-3,-
TGTGCCACCAGCAGAGATCTTTTTTTGAGGGACGGGGATCACTACGAGCAGTACTTC,CATSRDLFLRDGDHYEQYF,-,TRBV15,TRBJ2-7,-
TGTGCCAGCAGCTTACCCCGGATCCAGATGTCCTACGAGCAGTACTTC,CASSLPRIQMSYEQYF,-,TRBV28,TRBJ2-7,-
TGTGCCAGCAGCTTTCGGAACGAGCATTACTTC,CASSFRNEHYF,once,TRBV11-2,TRBJ2-7,-
TGTGCCAGCAGTGTCAAGGGGCAATATGGCTACACCTTC,CASSVKGQYGYTF,-,TRBV6-1,TRBJ1-2,-
TGTGCCAGCAGTGAATTAGCGAGCTCCTACAATGAGCAGTTCTTC,CASSELASSYNEQFF,-,TRBV2,TRBJ2-1,-
TGCGCCAGCAGCTGGGCGCTCGTGGGGACCGGGGAGCTGTTTTTT,CASSWALVGTGELFF,-,TRBV5-1,TRBJ2-2,-
TGTGCCAGCAGCGCAGCCCGTACAGGGATGGGCACTGAAGCTTTCTTT,CASSAARTGMGTEAFF,-,TRBV9,TRBJ1-1,-
TGTGCTAGTGGTTTGGCATCGACTAGCGGGAGAATAGATACGCAGTATTTT,CASGLASTSGRIDTQYF,-,TRBV12-5,TRBJ2-3,TRBD2
TGCGCCAGCAGCTCCCTACCGGCCGGGACAGGGGTCTATGGCTACACCTTC,CASSSLPAGTGVYGYTF,-,TRBV5-1,TRBJ1-2,TRBD1